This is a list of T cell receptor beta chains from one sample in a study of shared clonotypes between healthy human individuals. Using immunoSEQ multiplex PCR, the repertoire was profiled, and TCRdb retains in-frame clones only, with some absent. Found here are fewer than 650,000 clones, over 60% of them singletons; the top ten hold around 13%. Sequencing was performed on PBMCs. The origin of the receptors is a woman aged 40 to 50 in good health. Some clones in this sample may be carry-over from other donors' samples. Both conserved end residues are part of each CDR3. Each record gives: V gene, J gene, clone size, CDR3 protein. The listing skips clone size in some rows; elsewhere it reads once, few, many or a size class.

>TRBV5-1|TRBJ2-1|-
CASSDASGSSEQFF
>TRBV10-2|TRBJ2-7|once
CASRPGGTPYEQYF
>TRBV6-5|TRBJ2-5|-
CASSYTTGVGETQYF
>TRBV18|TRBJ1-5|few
CASSEGQASSNQPQHF
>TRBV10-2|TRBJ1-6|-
CATSGGSPGALHF
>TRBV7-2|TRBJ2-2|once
CASSTYNTGELFF
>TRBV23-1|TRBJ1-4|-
CASSQSGRGKKLFF
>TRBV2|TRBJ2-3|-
CASTLAVSTDTQYF
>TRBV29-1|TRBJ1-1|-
CSTGGSNTEAFF
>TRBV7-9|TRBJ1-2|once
CASSLAQGESGYTF
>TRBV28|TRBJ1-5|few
CASSPSRSQPQHF
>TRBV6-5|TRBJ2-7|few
CASRRDLSGTYEQYF
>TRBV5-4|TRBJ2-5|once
CASSLERVAQETQYF
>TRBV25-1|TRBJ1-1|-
CASSNLQGGNTEAFF
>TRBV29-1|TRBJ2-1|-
CSVRYSGDSYNEQFF
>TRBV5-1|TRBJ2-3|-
CASSADRAPDTQYF
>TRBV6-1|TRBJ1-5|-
CASSNRGLQPQHF
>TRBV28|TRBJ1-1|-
CASGRTGDKAFF